Below, 22 T cell receptor beta chains from the same sample are listed, as sequenced in a study of T cells in localized non-small cell lung cancer. The data were produced by immunoSEQ multiplex PCR, yet TCRdb's version contains in-frame clones alone and is incomplete. This table holds approximately 17,000 clones, approximately 80% found once. The specimen was peripheral blood, collected before any cancer treatment. These receptor sequences come from a male donor aged 60 or older with stage I lung adenocarcinoma.

The chain joins TRBV10-3 to TRBJ1-1, with TRBD1 matching 8 bases. The trim removed 3 bases at V and 5 bases at J, leaving 5 bases unmatched. From germline, CDR1 is ENHRY and CDR2 SYGVKD. The CDR3 loop spans 14 amino acids. The CDR3 DNA follows: TGTGCCATCAGTGAAATACAGGGGGAAACTGAAGCTTTCTTT. Protein: CAISEIQGETEAFF.

There are a few counts of this clone. The chain joins TRBV7-6 to TRBJ2-7; no firm D call. Germline lookup yields CDR1 SGHVS and CDR2 FNYEAQ. V was trimmed by 5 bases and J by 6 bases, leaving 14 bases between them. The CDR3 runs 13 residues. The CDR3 sequence is CASSTPNSPEQYF. The CDR3, as DNA: TGTGCCAGCAGCACCCCGAACAGTCCCGAGCAGTACTTC.

This chain joins TRBV19 and TRBJ1-6; 7 nucleotides align to TRBD1. J lost 11 bases, V lost 7 bases, and 11 bases had no gene match. CDR3 length: 14 residues. Germline assignment: CDR1 LNHDA and CDR2 SQIVND (reference sequence). This CDR3 reads CASTGEQGRAPLHF. The CDR3 nucleotides are TGTGCCAGTACCGGAGAACAGGGGCGGGCACCCCTCCACTTT.

This clone was picked up one time. This chain connects TRBV5-4 to TRBJ1-1; D gene unclear. The CDR3 is made up of 11 amino acids. CDR1 and CDR2 from the germline V gene are SGHNT and YYREEE (reference sequence). V lost 6 bases to trimming and J lost 1 base, with 4 bases between them. The DNA for the CDR3 is TGTGCCAGCATACAGAACACTGAAGCTTTCTTT. It yields the protein CASIQNTEAFF. The full variable domain, rest sourced from reference TRBV5-4 and TRBJ1-1, is ETGVTQSPTHLIKTRGQQVTLRCSSQSGHNTVSWYQQALGQGPQFIFQYYREEENGRGNFPPRFSGLQFPNYSSELNVNALELDDSALYLCASIQNTEAFFGQGTRLTVV.

The rearrangement links TRBV7-9 to TRBJ1-2; D remains ambiguous. The length of the CDR3 is 12 residues. The V gene lost 5 bases and the J gene lost 3 bases, with 7 bases spanning the gap. Germline V lookup: CDR1 SEHNR, CDR2 FQNEAQ (reference sequence). The CDR3 spells CASSTMYYGYTF. As DNA, the CDR3 is TGTGCCAGCAGCACAATGTACTATGGCTACACCTTC.

The V and J genes are TRBV11-2 and TRBJ2-5, with unresolved D. The V end was cut by 0 bases, the J end by 5 bases, with 10 bases between. CDR1 SGHAT and CDR2 FQNNGV come from the germline V gene. The CDR3 covers 14 residues. The CDR3 protein is CASSLEWVSETQYF. CDR3 nucleotides: TGTGCCAGCAGCTTAGAGTGGGTCTCGGAGACCCAGTACTTC.

V gene TRBV30 combines with J gene TRBJ2-2; no definite D call. Per the germline V gene, CDR1 is GTSNPN and CDR2 is SVGIG (reference sequence). The CDR3 extends over 12 amino acids. Trimming pared 3 bases from V and 0 bases from J, leaving 2 bases between. The CDR3: CAWRPNTGELFF. DNA of the CDR3: TGTGCCTGGAGGCCGAACACCGGGGAGCTGTTTTTT.

The chain combines TRBV18 with TRBJ2-2; possible D gene TRBD1, 5 bases. Germline-derived CDR1 and CDR2 are KGHSH and LQKENI. The CDR3 is 15 amino acids. V was clipped by 4 bases and J by 3 bases, with 12 bases between them. CDR3 in amino acids: CASSRGHLDTGELFF. CDR3 DNA sequence: TGTGCCAGCTCACGGGGCCACTTGGACACCGGGGAGCTGTTTTTT.

The V gene is TRBV23-1, the J gene TRBJ1-5, with no clear D. TRBV23-1 counts as an open reading frame of uncertain function. The CDR3 loop spans 13 amino acids. Trimming cost V 4 bases and J 0 bases, with 4 bases left between them. CDR3 sequence (DNA): TGCGCCAGCAGTCCTCCTAGCAATCAGCCCCAGCATTTT. It codes for CASSPPSNQPQHF.

The CDR3 DNA sequence: TGTGCCACCCTCCTCCCGTCGGGTGAGCAGTTCTTC. Its protein is CATLLPSGEQFF. The rearrangement uses TRBV5-4 and TRBJ2-1; D ambiguous. This CDR3 region has 12 residues. V lost 9 bases and J 9 bases, leaving 16 bases between the germline ends. Germline values: CDR1 SGHNT, CDR2 YYREEE (reference sequence).

The rearrangement links TRBV30 to TRBJ1-2, with a weak D call TRBD1 (6 bases). Germline V gene data show CDR1 as GTSNPN and CDR2 as SVGIG (reference sequence). The germline V and J ends were trimmed by 5 bases and 7 bases, with 20 bases remaining between them. The CDR3 has 14 residues. In nucleotides, the CDR3 is TGTGCCTGGTATGGGGACAACAGGGTGCCTGGCTACACCTTC. It codes for CAWYGDNRVPGYTF.

The J gene is TRBJ2-5, the V gene TRBV5-4; D might be TRBD1 (5 bases). From germline, CDR1 is SGHNT and CDR2 YYREEE (reference sequence). CDR3 size: 14 residues. V shed 2 bases and J shed 4 bases, with 12 bases lying between them. The CDR3 spells CASSFDSQGETQYF. The CDR3 nucleotides are TGTGCCAGCAGCTTTGATTCCCAGGGAGAGACCCAGTACTTC. The variable domain in full, with the rest retrieved from reference TRBV5-4 and TRBJ2-5, is ETGVTQSPTHLIKTRGQQVTLRCSSQSGHNTVSWYQQALGQGPQFIFQYYREEENGRGNFPPRFSGLQFPNYSSELNVNALELDDSALYLCASSFDSQGETQYFGPGTRLLVL.

Details on this clone: Sequence at one end of the junction differs from germline and may be a read error. V gene TRBV7-7 combines with J gene TRBJ2-3; TRBD2 might be the D (6 bases). CDR1 and CDR2 (germline): SSHAT, FNYEAQ (reference sequence). This CDR3 has 16 residues. The CDR3 nucleotides read TGTGCTAGCAGCTTAGGGGCGGGGTTAAGCACAGATACGCAGTATTTT. Residues: CASSLGAGLSTDTQYF.

For the CDR3, the DNA is TGTGCCAGCAGCTCCACTTCCTACAATGAGCAGTTCTTC. Amino acids: CASSSTSYNEQFF. The chain joins TRBV7-9 to TRBJ2-1; no firm D call. Trimming pared 4 bases from V and 1 base from J, leaving 5 bases between. The CDR3 runs to 13 residues. Germline V gene lookup returns CDR1 SEHNR and CDR2 FQNEAQ (reference sequence).

This clone was recorded only once. This chain uses TRBV11-2 with TRBJ2-3; D uncertain. CDR1 and CDR2 (germline): SGHAT, FQNNGV. Trimming took 2 bases from V and 3 from J, leaving 3 bases between them. CDR3 length equals 12 residues. CDR3: CASSLSTDTQYF. CDR3 nucleotide sequence: TGTGCCAGCAGCTTAAGTACAGATACGCAGTATTTT.

This clone has more than one count but fewer than ten. The chain employs TRBV19 and TRBJ1-2; D remains ambiguous. The length of the CDR3 is 11 residues. Trimming stripped 3 bases from V and 7 bases from J, with 6 bases between. Germline-derived CDR1 and CDR2 are LNHDA and SQIVND (reference sequence). The CDR3 sequence: CASSIRGGYTF. CDR3 nucleotides: TGTGCCAGTAGTATCCGTGGTGGCTACACCTTC. The entire variable domain, with the rest obtained from reference TRBV19 and TRBJ1-2, is as follows: DGGITQSPKYLFRKEGQNVTLSCEQNLNHDAMYWYRQDPGQGLRLIYYSQIVNDFQKGDIAEGYSVSREKKESFPLTVTSAQKNPTAFYLCASSIRGGYTFGSGTRLTVV.

The V gene is TRBV28, the J gene TRBJ2-7; 11 nucleotides match TRBD1. The V segment lost 4 bases and the J segment 1 base; nucleotides outside the gene matches: 0. The CDR3 extends over 14 amino acids. Germline V gene sequence: CDR1 MDHEN, CDR2 SYDVKM. The CDR3 DNA reads as TGTGCCAGCAGTTGGGACAGGGGGTCCTACGAGCAGTACTTC. Protein: CASSWDRGSYEQYF. Full variable domain (missing parts from reference TRBV28 and TRBJ2-7): DVKVTQSSRYLVKRTGEKVFLECVQDMDHENMFWYRQDPGLGLRLIYFSYDVKMKEKGDIPEGYSVSREKKERFSLILESASTNQTSMYLCASSWDRGSYEQYFGPGTRLTVT.

The V call is TRBV5-1, the J call TRBJ2-7; 10 bases are a match to TRBD2. Germline values: CDR1 SGHRS, CDR2 YFSETQ. V lost 2 bases and J lost 3; bases outside the gene matches: 2. The CDR3 extends over 14 amino acids. CDR3 sequence reads: CASSFSSGGYEQYF. The CDR3 nucleotides are TGCGCCAGCAGCTTTTCTAGCGGGGGCTACGAGCAGTACTTC.

The chain is built from TRBV6-5 and TRBJ2-1; perhaps TRBD2 as D (6 bases). Trimming left V 5 bases short and J 8 bases short, with 10 bases between. The CDR3 is made up of 12 amino acids. Germline V gives CDR1 MNHEY, CDR2 SVGAGI. In nucleotides, the CDR3 is TGTGCCAGCAGTCCTAGCGCCTATGAGCAGTTCTTC. It encodes CASSPSAYEQFF.

The DNA for the CDR3 is TGTGCCATCAGCCGGGACAGGGGGCTCGAGCAGTACTTC. As protein: CAISRDRGLEQYF. This chain joins TRBV10-3 and TRBJ2-7; 12 nucleotides match TRBD1. Germline loops: CDR1 ENHRY, CDR2 SYGVKD. Unmatched junction bases numbered 3, after V lost 6 bases and J lost 6 bases. This CDR3 is built from 13 residues.

Only a few counts were recorded for this clone. This sequence joins TRBV2 and TRBJ1-2; no clear D. The CDR3 runs to 13 residues. Deletions cut 3 bases from V and 3 bases from J, with 8 bases between. CDR1 is SNHLY and CDR2 is FYNNEI in the germline V gene. The CDR3 DNA follows: TGTGCCAGCAGTGATAGCAGTTACTATGGCTACACCTTC. Amino acid sequence: CASSDSSYYGYTF.

The rearrangement uses TRBV6-1 and TRBJ2-5; D uncertain. The CDR3 has 12 amino acids. CDR1 is MNHNS, CDR2 SASEGT, per germline. Trimming removed 6 bases at V and 4 bases at J, with 9 bases between. This CDR3 reads CASRQFGETQYF. DNA of the CDR3: TGTGCCAGCAGACAGTTCGGAGAGACCCAGTACTTC.